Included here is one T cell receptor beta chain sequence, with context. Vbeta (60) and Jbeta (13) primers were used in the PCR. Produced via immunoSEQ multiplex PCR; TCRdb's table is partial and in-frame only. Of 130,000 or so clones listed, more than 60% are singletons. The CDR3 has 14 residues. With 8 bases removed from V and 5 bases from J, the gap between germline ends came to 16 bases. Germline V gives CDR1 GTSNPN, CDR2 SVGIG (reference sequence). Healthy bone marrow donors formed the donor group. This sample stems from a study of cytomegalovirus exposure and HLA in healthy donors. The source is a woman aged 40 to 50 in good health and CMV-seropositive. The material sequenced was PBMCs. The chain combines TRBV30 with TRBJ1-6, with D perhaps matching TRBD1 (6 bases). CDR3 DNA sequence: TGTGCCCATCGGACAGCGAACAATAATTCACCCCTCCACTTT. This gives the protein CAHRTANNNSPLHF.